The clone carrying this TCR beta chain came up a few times. This sample was taken from a study of patients and donors after allogeneic stem cell transplantation. TCRdb itself ran the RT-PCR reads through MiXCR, one entry per CDR3 protein. Of 400,000 to 450,000 distinct CDR3 sequences in the sample, approximately 16% were seen once. V was clipped by 4 bases and J by 2 bases, with 5 bases between them. Germline loops: CDR1 ENHRY, CDR2 SYGVKD. The CDR3 loop spans 13 amino acids. Sample: blood, either unsorted or a sorted T cell fraction (not recorded which). The receptor was derived from a human donor who was either an allogeneic HSCT recipient or a stem cell or donor lymphocyte infusion donor (not recorded which). It is not recorded whose cells these are; they may come from a transplant donor. The chain combines TRBV10-3 with TRBJ2-2; no reliable D call. CDR3 region: CAISGQNTGELFF. The CDR3 DNA sequence: TGTGCCATCAGTGGCCAAAACACCGGGGAGCTGTTTTTT.